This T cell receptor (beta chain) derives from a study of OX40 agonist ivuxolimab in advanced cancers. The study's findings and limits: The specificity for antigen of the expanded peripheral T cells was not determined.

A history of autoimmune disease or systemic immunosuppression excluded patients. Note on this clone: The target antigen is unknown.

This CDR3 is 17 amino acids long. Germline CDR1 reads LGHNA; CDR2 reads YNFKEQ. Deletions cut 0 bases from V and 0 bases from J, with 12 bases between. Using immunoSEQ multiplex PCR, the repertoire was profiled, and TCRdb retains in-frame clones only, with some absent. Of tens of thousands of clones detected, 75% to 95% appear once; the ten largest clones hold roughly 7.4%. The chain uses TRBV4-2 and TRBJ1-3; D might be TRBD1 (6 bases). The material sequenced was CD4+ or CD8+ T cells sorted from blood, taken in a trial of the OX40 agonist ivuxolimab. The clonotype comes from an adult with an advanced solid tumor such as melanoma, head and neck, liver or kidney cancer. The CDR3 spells CASSQDLTGLSGNTIYF. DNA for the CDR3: TGTGCCAGCAGCCAAGATCTCACAGGGCTCTCTGGAAACACCATATATTTT.